The rows below give T cell receptor beta chains drawn from one sample of a study of T cell responses to AZD1222 COVID-19 vaccine. Clones were sequenced by immunoSEQ multiplex PCR, and TCRdb holds only the in-frame ones, with some missing. The sample shows about 150,000 clones, over 90% of them seen only once. Sequenced material: peripheral blood, taken on day 0 of AZD1222 vaccination. The receptors derive from an adult in good health. CDR3s include the opening cysteine and the closing phenylalanine or tryptophan. A D gene is named only where the DNA matches it firmly. Clone sizes are given selectively: once, few, many, or a class where the clone is expanded.

v_call: TRBV3-1/TRBV3-2; j_call: TRBJ2-7; clone_size: NA; d_call: TRBD1; cdr3_nt: TGTGCCAGCAGCCAAGGACGACAGGGACGCGAGCAGTACTTC; cdr3_aa: CASSQGRQGREQYF
v_call: TRBV7-9; j_call: TRBJ1-2; clone_size: NA; d_call: NA; cdr3_nt: TGTGCCAGCAGCTTAGGGGGCGTAGCTAACTATGGCTACACCTTC; cdr3_aa: CASSLGGVANYGYTF
v_call: TRBV19; j_call: TRBJ2-7; clone_size: NA; d_call: NA; cdr3_nt: TGTGCCAGTAGTCTCGGGCTCCACTACGAGCAGTACTTC; cdr3_aa: CASSLGLHYEQYF
v_call: TRBV5-1; j_call: TRBJ1-5; clone_size: NA; d_call: NA; cdr3_nt: TGCGCCAGCAGCTTGGGGTCAGGAAACAATCAGCCCCAGCATTTT; cdr3_aa: CASSLGSGNNQPQHF
v_call: TRBV5-1; j_call: TRBJ2-3; clone_size: NA; d_call: TRBD2; cdr3_nt: TGCGCCAGCAGCTTGCGACGGGGGGGGAGCACAGATACGCAGTATTTT; cdr3_aa: CASSLRRGGSTDTQYF
v_call: TRBV20-1; j_call: TRBJ1-1; clone_size: NA; d_call: NA; cdr3_nt: TGCAGTGTCTCCCTGAACACTGAAGCTTTCTTT; cdr3_aa: CSVSLNTEAFF
v_call: TRBV28; j_call: TRBJ1-1; clone_size: NA; d_call: NA; cdr3_nt: TGTGCCAGCAGTTTAGGGGCATCTGAAGCTTTCTTT; cdr3_aa: CASSLGASEAFF
v_call: TRBV21-1; j_call: TRBJ1-2; clone_size: NA; d_call: NA; cdr3_nt: TGTGCCAGCAGCAAAGGGGCGGGAGCCAAATACTATGGCTACACCTTC; cdr3_aa: CASSKGAGAKYYGYTF
v_call: TRBV5-1; j_call: TRBJ1-6; clone_size: NA; d_call: NA; cdr3_nt: TGCGCCAGCAGCTTGGGGCTGGGCAGGGATTCACCCCTCCACTTT; cdr3_aa: CASSLGLGRDSPLHF
v_call: TRBV28; j_call: TRBJ1-2; clone_size: NA; d_call: NA; cdr3_nt: TGTGCCAGCAGTTTAGGGGGGGCCCAGGGCTATGGCTACACCTTC; cdr3_aa: CASSLGGAQGYGYTF
v_call: TRBV18; j_call: TRBJ2-2; clone_size: NA; d_call: TRBD2; cdr3_nt: TGTGCCAGCTCACCAAACCGGGAGGCCTCTATCACCGGGGAGCTGTTTTTT; cdr3_aa: CASSPNREASITGELFF
v_call: TRBV6-2/TRBV6-3; j_call: TRBJ1-1; clone_size: NA; d_call: TRBD1; cdr3_nt: TGTGCCAGCAGTTCACTACCTGGGACAGGGGGACTCACTGAAGCTTTCTTT; cdr3_aa: CASSSLPGTGGLTEAFF
v_call: TRBV5-1; j_call: TRBJ1-2; clone_size: NA; d_call: NA; cdr3_nt: TGCGCCAGCAGCCCGGGACAACCAACTGATGGCTACACCTTC; cdr3_aa: CASSPGQPTDGYTF
v_call: TRBV3-1/TRBV3-2; j_call: TRBJ2-2; clone_size: NA; d_call: NA; cdr3_nt: TGTGCCAGCAGCCATGTCCCATTTGCGGGCCGCCGGAACACCGGGGAGCTGTTTTTT; cdr3_aa: CASSHVPFAGRRNTGELFF
v_call: TRBV5-4; j_call: TRBJ1-1; clone_size: once; d_call: TRBD1; cdr3_nt: TGTGCCAGCAGCTCCGGGACAGGGGGCACTGAAGCTTTCTTT; cdr3_aa: CASSSGTGGTEAFF
v_call: TRBV2; j_call: TRBJ2-1; clone_size: NA; d_call: NA; cdr3_nt: TGTGCCAGCAAAAGCTCTAACATGTACAATGAGCAGTTCTTC; cdr3_aa: CASKSSNMYNEQFF
v_call: TRBV6-5; j_call: TRBJ1-1; clone_size: NA; d_call: NA; cdr3_nt: TGTGCCAGCAGTCATGGACAGCTGAACACTGAAGCTTTCTTT; cdr3_aa: CASSHGQLNTEAFF
v_call: TRBV3-1/TRBV3-2; j_call: TRBJ2-7; clone_size: NA; d_call: NA; cdr3_nt: TGTGCCAGCAGCCCCGGGCTAGAACCCCCCTACGAGCAGTACTTC; cdr3_aa: CASSPGLEPPYEQYF
v_call: TRBV4-1; j_call: TRBJ2-7; clone_size: NA; d_call: NA; cdr3_nt: TGCGCCAGCAGCCCCGGGGAGGGGGTATACGAGCAGTACTTC; cdr3_aa: CASSPGEGVYEQYF
v_call: TRBV29-1; j_call: TRBJ1-2; clone_size: NA; d_call: TRBD1; cdr3_nt: TGCAGCGTTGAACCGGGACAGGCTACCAAGAATGGCTACACCTTC; cdr3_aa: CSVEPGQATKNGYTF
v_call: TRBV28; j_call: TRBJ1-2; clone_size: NA; d_call: NA; cdr3_nt: TGTGCCAGCAGTTTAGTAGGCGACAGCCCAACTAACTATGGCTACACCTTC; cdr3_aa: CASSLVGDSPTNYGYTF
v_call: TRBV9; j_call: TRBJ1-1; clone_size: NA; d_call: NA; cdr3_nt: TGTGCCAGCAGCGTAGAAGATATTGGGAACACTGAAGCTTTCTTT; cdr3_aa: CASSVEDIGNTEAFF
v_call: TRBV5-6; j_call: TRBJ1-2; clone_size: NA; d_call: TRBD1; cdr3_nt: TGTGCCAGCAGACGGGACAGAAACTATGGCTACACCTTC; cdr3_aa: CASRRDRNYGYTF
v_call: TRBV6-5; j_call: TRBJ1-1; clone_size: NA; d_call: NA; cdr3_nt: TGTGCCAGCAGTTACGAGGGGGGTAACACTGAAGCTTTCTTT; cdr3_aa: CASSYEGGNTEAFF
v_call: TRBV9; j_call: TRBJ2-1; clone_size: NA; d_call: NA; cdr3_nt: TGTGCCGACAGGACCCCAGAGCTATTTCTCTACAATGAGCAGTTCTTC; cdr3_aa: CADRTPELFLYNEQFF
v_call: TRBV6-1; j_call: TRBJ2-7; clone_size: NA; d_call: NA; cdr3_nt: TGTGCCAGCAGTGAAGTCGGATCCTACGAGCAGTACTTC; cdr3_aa: CASSEVGSYEQYF
v_call: TRBV2; j_call: TRBJ1-1; clone_size: NA; d_call: NA; cdr3_nt: TGTGCCAGCACTTTGAGGACGGGAGGGACTGAAGCTTTCTTT; cdr3_aa: CASTLRTGGTEAFF
v_call: TRBV18; j_call: TRBJ1-5; clone_size: NA; d_call: NA; cdr3_nt: TGTGCCAGCTCCCCCGGGGGGACTCTCCAGCCCCAGCATTTT; cdr3_aa: CASSPGGTLQPQHF
v_call: TRBV4-2; j_call: TRBJ2-5; clone_size: once; d_call: NA; cdr3_nt: TGTGCCAGCAGCCAAGATATCAGGGAACAGACCCAGTACTTC; cdr3_aa: CASSQDIREQTQYF
v_call: TRBV18; j_call: TRBJ1-5; clone_size: NA; d_call: NA; cdr3_nt: TGTGCCAGCTCACCACCGGGGAATAATCAGCCCCAGCATTTT; cdr3_aa: CASSPPGNNQPQHF
v_call: TRBV30; j_call: TRBJ1-1; clone_size: NA; d_call: TRBD1; cdr3_nt: TGTGCCTGGAAACAGGGGGCCTACACTGAAGCTTTCTTT; cdr3_aa: CAWKQGAYTEAFF
v_call: TRBV27; j_call: TRBJ2-3; clone_size: NA; d_call: NA; cdr3_nt: TGTGCCAGCAGTATTTCCCCGGTCCAGGCGCAGTATTTT; cdr3_aa: CASSISPVQAQYF
v_call: TRBV3-1/TRBV3-2; j_call: TRBJ1-6; clone_size: NA; d_call: NA; cdr3_nt: TGTGCCAGCAGGCCTGACAGGACTCCTAATTCACCCCTCCACTTT; cdr3_aa: CASRPDRTPNSPLHF
v_call: TRBV6-5; j_call: TRBJ2-7; clone_size: NA; d_call: TRBD2; cdr3_nt: TGTGCCAGCAGTTCGGAAAGGGAGGGGAGATACGAGCAGTACTTC; cdr3_aa: CASSSEREGRYEQYF
v_call: TRBV27; j_call: TRBJ1-1; clone_size: NA; d_call: NA; cdr3_nt: TGTGCCAGCAGTTTAGGCACGAACACTGAAGCTTTCTTT; cdr3_aa: CASSLGTNTEAFF
v_call: TRBV7-3; j_call: TRBJ2-5; clone_size: NA; d_call: NA; cdr3_nt: TGTGCCAGCAGCTTAAATGGGCGGAAACAAGAGACCCAGTACTTC; cdr3_aa: CASSLNGRKQETQYF
v_call: TRBV19; j_call: TRBJ2-1; clone_size: once; d_call: TRBD2; cdr3_nt: TGTGCCAGTAGTTCGGGACTAGCGGGAGACAATGAGCAGTTCTTC; cdr3_aa: CASSSGLAGDNEQFF
v_call: TRBV7-9; j_call: TRBJ2-5; clone_size: NA; d_call: TRBD1; cdr3_nt: TGTGCCAGCAGCCTGACAGGGCGATTAGAGACCCAGTACTTC; cdr3_aa: CASSLTGRLETQYF
v_call: TRBV24-1; j_call: TRBJ1-2; clone_size: NA; d_call: NA; cdr3_nt: TGTGCCACCAGTATCGCAGGTAGCTATGGCTACACCTTC; cdr3_aa: CATSIAGSYGYTF
v_call: TRBV2; j_call: TRBJ1-3; clone_size: NA; d_call: NA; cdr3_nt: TGTGCCAGCAGGGCAGGGGTCCTCAAGAGCTCTGGAAACACCATATATTTT; cdr3_aa: CASRAGVLKSSGNTIYF
v_call: TRBV4-1; j_call: TRBJ2-1; clone_size: NA; d_call: TRBD2; cdr3_nt: TGCGCCAGCGGAGCGGGACTACAATCCTACAATGAGCAGTTCTTC; cdr3_aa: CASGAGLQSYNEQFF